This T cell receptor beta chain was sequenced during a study of cytomegalovirus exposure and HLA in healthy donors. Study-level background: Early on, a data release was issued that held roughly 86 million unique TCRs from HLA-typed donors.

V was pared by 10 bases and J by 5 bases, with 17 bases between. Germline assignment: CDR1 WNHNN and CDR2 SYGVQD (reference sequence). The CDR3 totals 14 residues. PCR primers comprised 60 Vbeta and 13 Jbeta primers. The protocol was immunoSEQ multiplex PCR, while the TCRdb copy is restricted to in-frame clones and leaves out a portion. Here the sample spans under 150,000 clones, more than 75% being singletons. The sequenced material came from PBMCs. V gene TRBV10-1 combines with J gene TRBJ2-2; D is unclear. This TCR came from a man aged 50-59 years in good health and CMV-seronegative. The CDR3 here is CATTPPFETGELFF. CDR3 nucleotide sequence: TGCGCCACCACTCCGCCTTTCGAAACCGGGGAGCTGTTTTTT.